This T cell receptor (beta chain) was retrieved from a study of radiation and T cells in renal cell carcinoma. Clones were read by immunoSEQ multiplex PCR, and TCRdb kept only the in-frame ones, dropping some. The sample carries 100,000 to 150,000 clones, 82% recorded once. Study results and limitations: From baseline, blood top tumor clonotypes peaked at 2 weeks post-radiation.

As to this clone: Its antigen is undetermined.

Specified time point: baseline pretreatment blood. Treatment given: 15 Gy SBRT to primary tumor, nephrectomy 4 weeks later. V gave up 2 bases and J gave up 4 bases, with 11 bases separating them. The CDR3 loop spans 14 amino acids. Germline V gene lookup returns CDR1 MDHEN and CDR2 SYDVKM. The starting material was blood, obtained from a patient whose treatment included radiotherapy and nephrectomy. This TCR derives from a woman aged 60 to 75 with renal cell carcinoma. The chain carries TRBV28 and TRBJ1-1; perhaps TRBD1 as D (5 bases). The CDR3 DNA is TGTGCCAGCAGTTTAGGGGGAGATAGCACTGAAGCTTTCTTT. Translated: CASSLGGDSTEAFF. The full variable domain, rest sourced from reference TRBV28 and TRBJ1-1, is DVKVTQSSRYLVKRTGEKVFLECVQDMDHENMFWYRQDPGLGLRLIYFSYDVKMKEKGDIPEGYSVSREKKERFSLILESASTNQTSMYLCASSLGGDSTEAFFGQGTRLTVV.